These 7 T cell receptor beta chains came from one sample sequenced in a study of T cell changes during pregnancy in multiple sclerosis. The table came from immunoSEQ multiplex PCR; TCRdb's copy has only in-frame clones and leaves some out. The sample contains roughly 38,000 clones, 80% to 90% of which appear only once. The sequencing here drew on CD4+ T cells from peripheral blood mononuclear cells, taken before pregnancy. Every receptor here comes from a female donor with multiple sclerosis, enrolled in a pregnancy study.

The chain's CDR3 is CASSLDPGPSGRLLLSYEQYF. CDR3 nucleotide sequence: TGTGCCAGCAGCTTAGACCCAGGACCTAGCGGGAGGCTACTACTCTCCTACGAGCAGTACTTC. The chain joins TRBV7-6 to TRBJ2-7; 11 nucleotides match TRBD2. The V gene end was trimmed by 1 base and the J gene end by 0 bases; junction bases not matched to a gene: 17. CDR3 length: 21 amino acids. The germline V gene has CDR1 SGHVS and CDR2 FNYEAQ. Together with reference TRBV7-6 and TRBJ2-7, the CDR3 gives the full variable domain: GAGVSQSPRYKVTKRGQDVALRCDPISGHVSLYWYRQALGQGPEFLTYFNYEAQQDKSGLPNDRFSAERPEGSISTLTIQRTEQRDSAMYRCASSLDPGPSGRLLLSYEQYFGPGTRLTVT.

This rearrangement joins TRBV5-6 to TRBJ1-1; 9 nucleotides agree with TRBD1. The CDR3 length is 15 residues. The V segment lost 3 bases and the J segment 1 base; nucleotides outside the gene matches: 4. Looked up from germline, CDR1 is SGHDT and CDR2 is YYEEEE. This chain's CDR3 is CASSWGTGRNTEAFF. The CDR3 DNA reads TGTGCCAGCAGCTGGGGGACAGGGAGGAACACTGAAGCTTTCTTT.

The chain uses TRBV7-6 and TRBJ1-3; a possible D gene is TRBD1 (5 bases). Trimming took 5 bases from V and 0 from J, leaving 11 bases between them. Germline V gene sequence: CDR1 SGHVS, CDR2 FNYEAQ. CDR3 length: 15 amino acids. CDR3: CASSQQENSGNTIYF. The CDR3 coding sequence is TGTGCCAGCAGCCAACAGGAAAACTCTGGAAACACCATATATTTT.

The chain has TRBV7-7 and TRBJ2-5; 7 bases align to TRBD2. This CDR3 is 15 amino acids long. Germline V lookup: CDR1 SSHAT, CDR2 FNYEAQ (reference sequence). V gave up 1 base and J gave up 4 bases; unmatched junction bases: 6. In DNA, the CDR3 is TGTGCCAGCAGCTTAGATAACGTAGCGGGAGAGACCCAGTACTTC. Translating gives CASSLDNVAGETQYF.

The chain links TRBV19 to TRBJ2-1; 8 nucleotides align to TRBD2. The V gene's germline CDR1 is LNHDA and CDR2 SQIVND (reference sequence). The CDR3 is made up of 16 amino acids. The trim removed 5 bases at V and 1 base at J, leaving 7 bases unmatched. CDR3 sequence reads: CASSEGVAGSYNEQFF. As DNA, the CDR3 is TGTGCCAGTAGTGAGGGGGTAGCGGGGTCCTACAATGAGCAGTTCTTC.

The chain joins TRBV5-4 to TRBJ2-7; weak D call: TRBD1 (5 bases). This CDR3 comprises 14 residues. CDR1 SGHNT and CDR2 YYREEE come from the germline V gene (reference sequence). V gave up 2 bases and J gave up 7 bases, with 16 bases separating them. CDR3 in amino acids: CASSFSQGLGEQYF. The CDR3 DNA is TGTGCCAGCAGCTTTTCCCAGGGTCTGGGAGAGCAGTACTTC.

This chain joins TRBV7-9 and TRBJ2-7, with D maybe TRBD2 (6 bases). The CDR3 length is 15 residues. In germline, CDR1 is SEHNR, CDR2 FQNEAQ (reference sequence). Trimming shortened V by 5 bases and J by 6 bases, and 20 bases separated the two germline ends. Here the CDR3 reads CASSTPGLPGPEQYF. CDR3 nucleotides: TGTGCCAGCAGCACTCCTGGACTACCCGGGCCCGAGCAGTACTTC.